The rows below give T cell receptor beta chains drawn from one sample of a study of T cells in Graves' hyperthyroidism and ophthalmopathy. Each CDR3 protein is one row after TCRdb ran MiXCR on the multiplex PCR reads. The profile shows a few hundred thousand distinct CDR3 sequences, 15% to 20% of them singletons. Sequencing input: blood. The source of these receptors is a man aged 35-49 years with Graves' hyperthyroidism. The CDR3 runs from the conserved cysteine through the conserved F or W. Each record gives: CDR3 length, clone size, J gene, D gene, V gene, CDR3 protein, CDR3 DNA. The D gene is left open where the match is weak. Clone sizes are given selectively: once, few, many, or a class where the clone is expanded.

>15|.|TRBJ2-2|.|TRBV4-3
CASSQEGGFTGELFF
TGCGCCAGCAGCCAAGAGGGCGGATTCACCGGGGAGCTGTTTTTT
>11|many|TRBJ2-7|TRBD1|TRBV2
CASSGTAEQYF
TGTGCCAGCAGCGGGACAGCCGAGCAGTACTTC
>14|.|TRBJ1-2|TRBD1|TRBV4-3
CASSQNKQGAGYTF
TGCGCCAGCAGCCAAAACAAACAGGGGGCTGGCTACACCTTC
>15|few|TRBJ2-7|.|TRBV5-4
CASSLEEGMRYEQYF
TGTGCCAGCAGCTTGGAAGAGGGCATGAGGTACGAGCAGTACTTC
>13|many|TRBJ2-4|.|TRBV13
CASSLETQNIQYF
TGTGCCAGCAGCTTGGAGACCCAAAACATTCAGTACTTC
>14|.|TRBJ1-2|.|TRBV7-3
CASSPSTTNYGYTF
TGTGCCAGCAGTCCCAGTACTACTAACTATGGCTACACCTTC
>15|.|TRBJ2-5|TRBD2|TRBV5-1
CASSSLAGGFKTQYF
TGCGCCAGCAGTTCTCTAGCGGGGGGGTTCAAGACCCAGTACTTC
>13|many|TRBJ2-1|.|TRBV7-8
CASSTEGASEQFF
TGTGCCAGCAGCACAGAAGGGGCTTCGGAGCAGTTCTTC
>15|many|TRBJ2-1|TRBD2|TRBV18
CASSPLAGVYNEQFF
TGTGCCAGCTCACCCCTAGCGGGGGTTTACAATGAGCAGTTCTTC
>10|.|TRBJ2-5|.|TRBV7-2
CASSPETQYF
TGCGCCAGCAGCCCGGAGACCCAGTACTTC
>15|.|TRBJ1-1|.|TRBV2
CASSGAGVSNTEAFF
TGTGCCAGCAGTGGGGCAGGGGTTTCGAACACTGAAGCTTTCTTT
>15|few|TRBJ1-5|TRBD1|TRBV4-3
CASSQRDREGQPQHF
TGCGCCAGCAGCCAACGTGACAGGGAGGGTCAGCCCCAGCATTTT
>16|many|TRBJ2-3|.|TRBV12-5
CASGPKLVASADTQYF
TGTGCTAGTGGCCCTAAGTTGGTGGCTAGCGCAGATACGCAGTATTTT
>14|many|TRBJ2-1|TRBD1|TRBV6-1
CASSPWTGGNEQFF
TGTGCCAGCAGTCCTTGGACAGGGGGAAATGAGCAGTTCTTC
>17|many|TRBJ2-1|.|TRBV24-1
CATSDPSTEISYNEQFF
TGTGCCACCAGTGATCCTTCGACCGAGATCTCCTACAATGAGCAGTTCTTC
>13|few|TRBJ1-2|.|TRBV24-1
CATSERGYYGYTF
TGTGCCACCAGTGAGCGCGGGTACTATGGCTACACCTTC
>15|many|TRBJ2-7|.|TRBV11-2
CASSLYWAGPYEQYF
TGTGCCAGCAGCTTATACTGGGCAGGCCCCTACGAGCAGTACTTC
>13|many|TRBJ2-7|.|TRBV29-1
CSVEEGGGYEQYF
TGCAGCGTTGAGGAAGGGGGAGGCTACGAGCAGTACTTC
>15|.|TRBJ1-4|TRBD1|TRBV5-4
CASSVGQGWAEKLFF
TGTGCCAGCAGCGTTGGACAGGGGTGGGCTGAAAAACTGTTTTTT
>13|many|TRBJ1-1|.|TRBV7-2
CASSYRRNTEAFF
TGTGCCAGCAGCTACCGGCGGAACACTGAAGCTTTCTTT
>13|few|TRBJ1-1|TRBD1|TRBV5-1
CASSLRDRGTAFF
TGCGCCAGCAGCTTAAGGGACAGGGGGACAGCTTTCTTT
>13|many|TRBJ2-5|.|TRBV18
CASSPGNKETQYF
TGTGCCAGCTCACCGGGAAACAAAGAGACCCAGTACTTC
>15|many|TRBJ1-6|TRBD1|TRBV20-1
CSAPGTGVTNSPLHF
TGCAGTGCTCCTGGGACAGGCGTTACTAATTCACCCCTCCACTTT
>15|.|TRBJ1-2|TRBD1|TRBV6-5
CASSYVGQGIYGYTF
TGTGCCAGCAGTTATGTGGGACAGGGAATTTACGGCTACACCTTC
>17|many|TRBJ1-2|TRBD1|TRBV12-3/TRBV12-4
CASSSDRGSPANYGYTF
TGTGCCAGCAGTTCAGACAGGGGGAGCCCCGCTAACTATGGCTACACCTTC
>15|.|TRBJ2-3|.|TRBV10-3
CAISEREIGTDTQYF
TGTGCCATCAGTGAGAGGGAGATCGGCACAGATACGCAGTATTTT
>15|many|TRBJ2-7|TRBD1|TRBV6-2/TRBV6-3
CASSYGTGGSYEQYF
TGTGCCAGCAGTTACGGGACAGGGGGCTCCTACGAGCAGTACTTC
>13|.|TRBJ1-1|.|TRBV7-9
CASRSVVGTEAFF
TGTGCCAGCAGATCAGTCGTCGGGACTGAAGCTTTCTTT
>14|many|TRBJ1-4|.|TRBV18
CASSPGAENEKLFF
TGTGCCAGCTCACCGGGGGCGGAAAATGAAAAACTGTTTTTT
>13|.|TRBJ1-6|.|TRBV4-1
CASRDSGNSPLHF
TGCGCCAGCAGGGACAGCGGGAATTCACCCCTCCACTTT
>17|many|TRBJ2-3|TRBD2|TRBV7-9
CASSPRLAGMLVDTQYF
TGTGCCAGCAGCCCCCGACTAGCCGGCATGCTCGTGGATACGCAGTATTTT
>17|many|TRBJ1-5|.|TRBV27
CASSLWGRGKRNQPQHF
TGTGCCAGCAGTCTATGGGGGAGAGGGAAGCGCAATCAGCCCCAGCATTTT
>15|few|TRBJ1-2|.|TRBV5-5
CASSFGIRREYGYTF
TGTGCCAGCAGCTTTGGAATTCGCAGGGAGTATGGCTACACCTTC
>16|many|TRBJ1-3|.|TRBV7-9
CASSLPPERSGNTIYF
TGTGCCAGCAGCTTGCCTCCAGAAAGATCTGGAAACACCATATATTTT
>12|many|TRBJ1-1|.|TRBV3-1
CASSQAGAAAFF
TGTGCCAGCAGCCAAGCGGGGGCCGCAGCTTTCTTT
>15|many|TRBJ2-3|.|TRBV7-2
CASSPGGLRTDTQYF
TGTGCCAGCAGCCCCGGCGGGCTCCGCACAGATACGCAGTATTTT
>15|many|TRBJ1-6|.|TRBV3-1
CASSQEWGGNLPLHF
TGTGCCAGCAGCCAAGAGTGGGGTGGGAATTTACCCCTCCACTTT
>15|.|TRBJ2-2|TRBD1|TRBV6-1
CASSTDRALTGELFF
TGTGCCAGCAGTACTGACAGGGCCCTCACCGGGGAGCTGTTTTTT
>18|few|TRBJ1-5|.|TRBV7-3
CASSLTLVRGGDGQPQHF
TGTGCCAGCAGCTTAACGTTAGTACGAGGAGGGGACGGGCAGCCCCAGCATTTT
>14|many|TRBJ1-4|.|TRBV6-1
CASSGADERGKLFF
TGTGCCAGCAGTGGGGCAGATGAAAGGGGAAAACTGTTTTTT
>15|many|TRBJ1-1|TRBD1|TRBV6-1
CASSANRGLITEAFF
TGTGCCAGCAGTGCAAACAGGGGGCTTATCACTGAAGCTTTCTTT
>12|.|TRBJ2-7|.|TRBV20-1
CSAQTADHEQYF
TGCAGTGCCCAGACCGCCGACCACGAGCAGTACTTC
>15|few|TRBJ2-3|TRBD1|TRBV5-8
CASRVQGASTDTQYF
TGTGCCAGCAGAGTGCAGGGGGCATCCACAGATACGCAGTATTTT
>14|many|TRBJ2-7|TRBD1|TRBV3-1
CASSPDRSSYEQYF
TGTGCCAGCAGCCCGGACAGGAGCTCCTACGAGCAGTACTTC
>13|many|TRBJ2-5|.|TRBV6-1
CASSGNMRETQYF
TGTGCCAGCAGTGGCAACATGAGGGAGACCCAGTACTTC
>15|few|TRBJ1-2|.|TRBV7-2
CASSPTATTNYGYTF
TGTGCCAGCAGCCCGACAGCCACGACTAACTATGGCTACACCTTC
>14|many|TRBJ1-5|.|TRBV20-1
CSARRDIGNQPQHF
TGCAGTGCTAGAAGGGACATCGGCAATCAGCCCCAGCATTTT
>13|many|TRBJ1-4|TRBD1|TRBV3-1
CASEGAGNEKLFF
TGTGCCTCCGAGGGGGCCGGTAATGAAAAACTGTTTTTT
>12|few|TRBJ1-3|.|TRBV28
CACQALGNTIYF
TGTGCCTGTCAAGCTCTTGGAAACACCATATATTTT